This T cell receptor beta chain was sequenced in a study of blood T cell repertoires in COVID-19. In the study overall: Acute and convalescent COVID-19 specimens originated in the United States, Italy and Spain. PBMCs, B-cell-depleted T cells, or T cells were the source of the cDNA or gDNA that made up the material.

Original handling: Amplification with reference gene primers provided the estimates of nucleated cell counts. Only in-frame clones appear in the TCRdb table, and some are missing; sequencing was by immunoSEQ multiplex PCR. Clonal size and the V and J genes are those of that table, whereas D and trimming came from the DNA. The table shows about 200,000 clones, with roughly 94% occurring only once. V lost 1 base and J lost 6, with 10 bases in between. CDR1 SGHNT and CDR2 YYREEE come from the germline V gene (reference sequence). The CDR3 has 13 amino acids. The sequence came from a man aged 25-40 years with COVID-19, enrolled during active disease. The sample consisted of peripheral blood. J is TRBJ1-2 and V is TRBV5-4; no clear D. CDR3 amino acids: CASSLKLSDGYTF. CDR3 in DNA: TGTGCCAGCAGCTTGAAATTGTCGGATGGCTACACCTTC. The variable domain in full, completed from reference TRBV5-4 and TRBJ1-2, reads ETGVTQSPTHLIKTRGQQVTLRCSSQSGHNTVSWYQQALGQGPQFIFQYYREEENGRGNFPPRFSGLQFPNYSSELNVNALELDDSALYLCASSLKLSDGYTFGSGTRLTVV.